This is a list of T cell receptor beta chains from one sample in a study of tumor-infiltrating lymphocytes in oesophageal squamous cell carcinoma. Using its own MiXCR run on the PCR reads, TCRdb lists one record per CDR3 protein. The sample lists under 5,000 distinct CDR3 sequences, approximately 20% occurring once. The material sequenced was normal esophageal tissue next to the tumor. The receptors derive from a male donor with esophageal squamous cell carcinoma. The CDR3 runs from the conserved cysteine through the conserved F or W. D genes are given only for firm matches. Clone size appears in some rows only: once, few, many, or a class for an expanded clone.

j_gene,abundance,v_gene,d_gene,CDR3nt,CDR3aa
TRBJ2-5,medium-sized,TRBV11-2,.,TGTGCCAGCAGCTTCGGGGCACAAGAGACCCAGTACTTC,CASSFGAQETQYF
TRBJ2-7,many,TRBV6-1,.,TGTGCCAGCAGATCAGCGACCGCGGCCTACGAGCAGTACTTC,CASRSATAAYEQYF
TRBJ2-1,few,TRBV19,.,TGTGCCAGTAGTTTAGGGGGGGGGGTTTTCGATGAGCAGTTCTTC,CASSLGGGVFDEQFF
TRBJ2-1,many,TRBV5-6,TRBD1,TGTGCCAGCAGCCTCGACAGGGGGCTGGGTGAGCAGTTCTTC,CASSLDRGLGEQFF
TRBJ2-1,medium-sized,TRBV28,TRBD1,TGTGCCAGCAGTCTCAGGGGACAGATCAATGAGCAGTTCTTC,CASSLRGQINEQFF
TRBJ1-1,many,TRBV11-2,.,TGTGCCAGCAGCTTTTTAGGGCCTAATGAAGCTTTCTTT,CASSFLGPNEAFF
TRBJ1-1,many,TRBV7-9,TRBD1,TGTGCCGGGGCTCGGACAGGGGCGAACACTGAAGCTTTCTTT,CAGARTGANTEAFF
TRBJ1-2,many,TRBV7-3,TRBD1,TGTGCCAGCAGCCCGACAGGGGAATATGGCTACACCTTC,CASSPTGEYGYTF
TRBJ2-7,medium-sized,TRBV12-3/TRBV12-4,TRBD1,TGTGCCAGCAGTCCCCTGGGACAGGGGGCGGGAGAGCAGTACTTC,CASSPLGQGAGEQYF
TRBJ1-2,medium-sized,TRBV7-2,TRBD1,TGTGCCAGCAGTTCCCCGGGACAGTTTTGGGGCTACACCTTC,CASSSPGQFWGYTF
TRBJ2-5,medium-sized,TRBV7-7,.,TGTGCTAGCACCCCCACCTCCCGGGGGCCCCAGTACTTC,CASTPTSRGPQYF
TRBJ2-1,medium-sized,TRBV7-2,.,TGTGCCAGCAGCGTCGACCGAATATATAATGAGCAGTTCTTC,CASSVDRIYNEQFF
TRBJ2-7,.,TRBV5-4,TRBD1,TGTGCCAGCAGCTCCGGGACAGCCTCCTCCTACGAGCAGTACTTC,CASSSGTASSYEQYF
TRBJ2-7,.,TRBV9,TRBD1,TGTGCCAGCAGCGCAACAGGGGGCGAGCAGTACTTC,CASSATGGEQYF
TRBJ1-2,many,TRBV27,.,TGTGCCAGCAGTTCCTCGCCCGTAGGCGGGTACTATGGCTACACCTTC,CASSSSPVGGYYGYTF
TRBJ2-4,many,TRBV6-1,TRBD1,TGTGCCAGCAGCCCCAGGGACAGGGGCGAAAACATTCAGTACTTC,CASSPRDRGENIQYF
TRBJ1-1,once,TRBV14,.,TGTGCCAGCAGCCAATGGGTGGGCGCCGGGGAGCTGTATTTT,CASSQWVGAGELYF
TRBJ2-7,many,TRBV28,TRBD1,TGTGCCAGCAGTTTATTACGGACAGGGGCGGTCGAGCAGTACTTC,CASSLLRTGAVEQYF
TRBJ1-2,many,TRBV28,TRBD1,TGTGCCAGCACCCCGGGGACAGGGGTTTATGGCTACACCTTC,CASTPGTGVYGYTF
TRBJ2-2,many,TRBV5-4,.,TGTGCCAGCAGCTTGGGGGTGATGGGAACCGGGGAGCTGTTTTTT,CASSLGVMGTGELFF
TRBJ2-3,many,TRBV5-1,.,TGCGCCAGCAGCTTGGAAGGACGGGCCTTGAGCACAGATACGCAGTATTTT,CASSLEGRALSTDTQYF
TRBJ2-3,.,TRBV9,.,TGTGCCAGCAGCGTAGCTACTAGCACAGATACGCAGTATTTT,CASSVATSTDTQYF
TRBJ2-2,many,TRBV12-3/TRBV12-4,TRBD2,TGTGCCAGCAGGACTGGGACTAGCGGGGGGACGAACACCGGGGAGCTGTTTTTT,CASRTGTSGGTNTGELFF
TRBJ2-1,few,TRBV4-3,.,TGCGCCAGCAGCCAAGATGGGAAAAACTCCTACAATGAGCAGTTCTTC,CASSQDGKNSYNEQFF
TRBJ2-2,many,TRBV6-1,.,TGTGCCGGACTCTCGGGGGCCGCGAACACCGGGGAGCTGTTTTTT,CAGLSGAANTGELFF
TRBJ1-3,few,TRBV5-1,.,TGCGCCAGCAGCTCCGGGACTGTTCTCTCCTCCTCTGGAAACACCATATATTTT,CASSSGTVLSSSGNTIYF
TRBJ2-7,many,TRBV10-2,TRBD2,TGCGCCAGCAGTGCCGGGACTACCATCTACGAGCAGTACTTC,CASSAGTTIYEQYF
TRBJ1-2,few,TRBV6-6,.,TGTGCCAGCAGTTACGGACAGTTGGGCTATGGCTACACCTTC,CASSYGQLGYGYTF
TRBJ2-1,medium-sized,TRBV6-1,.,TGTGCCAGCAACCCGGACCCGCTGAGAGGGCAGTTCTTC,CASNPDPLRGQFF
TRBJ1-6,medium-sized,TRBV12-3/TRBV12-4,.,TGTGCCAGCAGTTTCGCTATGGGCAGTAATTCACCCCTCCACTTT,CASSFAMGSNSPLHF
TRBJ1-2,.,TRBV9,.,TGTGCCAGCAGCGTAGTTCCGGGGACCGACTATGGCTACACCTTC,CASSVVPGTDYGYTF
TRBJ1-2,many,TRBV6-1,TRBD1,TGTGCCAGCAGCCCCGGGACAGGGGTAACATTGAGCGGCTACACCTTC,CASSPGTGVTLSGYTF
TRBJ2-5,large,TRBV7-3,.,TGTGCCAGCAGCCCAGGAACCCAAGAGACCCAGTACTTC,CASSPGTQETQYF
TRBJ2-7,.,TRBV11-3,.,TGTGCCAGCAGCTCCAGGGGTAGGGGGGGAGGGGTCTACGAGCAGTACTTC,CASSSRGRGGGVYEQYF
TRBJ1-5,many,TRBV6-1,.,TGTGCCAGCAGTGAAACCTACAGGGTAACTACTAATCAGCCCCAGCATTTT,CASSETYRVTTNQPQHF
TRBJ2-2,.,TRBV20-1,TRBD2,TGCAGTGCTAGAGATTGGGCGGGGGGCGGGACCGGGGAGCTGTTTTTT,CSARDWAGGGTGELFF
TRBJ2-2,many,TRBV11-2,TRBD2,TGTGCCAGCAGCTTAGAGTTGGGACTAGCGGGGATCATCGGGGAGCTGTTTTTT,CASSLELGLAGIIGELFF
TRBJ2-1,.,TRBV7-8,TRBD2,TGTGCCAGCAGCGTTAGCGGGGGGCAGTTCTTC,CASSVSGGQFF
TRBJ2-2,few,TRBV12-3/TRBV12-4,TRBD1,TGTGCCAGCAGTCCGGACAGGGGGCGGAACGGGGAGCTGTTTTTT,CASSPDRGRNGELFF
TRBJ2-7,.,TRBV18,TRBD2,TGTGCCAGCTCACCTTACGGGACTAGCGGGGCCCTATCAAGCTCCTACAATGAGCAGTACTTC,CASSPYGTSGALSSSYNEQYF
TRBJ1-1,many,TRBV11-3,TRBD1,TGTGCCAGCAGCTTAAGGGTGGACAGGGGAGGGACTGAAGCTTTCTTT,CASSLRVDRGGTEAFF
TRBJ2-7,many,TRBV10-2,.,TGCGCCAGCAGGTTGGCAGGACCGTCCTACGAGCAGTACTTC,CASRLAGPSYEQYF
TRBJ1-5,.,TRBV19,TRBD1,TGTGCCAGTAGTCCAACCGGGACAGGGTACAATCAGCCCCAGCATTTT,CASSPTGTGYNQPQHF
TRBJ1-2,medium-sized,TRBV7-2,.,TGTGCCAGCAGCTTAACCCTACTTGGGAACTATGGCTACACCTTC,CASSLTLLGNYGYTF
TRBJ1-1,many,TRBV6-1,.,TGTGCCAGCAGTGAAAAAACCAACACTGAAGCTTTCTTT,CASSEKTNTEAFF
TRBJ1-3,many,TRBV7-8,.,TGTGCCAGCAGCCAAAGTAATCCTGGAAACACCATATATTTT,CASSQSNPGNTIYF
TRBJ2-3,many,TRBV5-1,TRBD2,TGCGCCAGCAGCTTGCAGCGGGGGTTCACAGATACGCAGTATTTT,CASSLQRGFTDTQYF